This T cell receptor beta chain originates from a study of OX40 agonist ivuxolimab in advanced cancers. Study context: Dosing consisted of intravenous ivuxolimab at 0.01 to 10 mg/kg every 2 weeks.

V dropped 0 bases and J dropped 2 bases, with 5 bases sitting between them. Per the germline V gene, CDR1 is MNHEY and CDR2 is SVGAGI. The CDR3 loop spans 13 amino acids. Profiled with immunoSEQ multiplex PCR; TCRdb holds only in-frame clones, not every one. The profile shows roughly 29,000 clones, 84% of them singletons. Remarks on this clone: Its antigen is still unknown.

General study results and limits: At 0.1 to 3.0 mg/kg and by week 6, clonal expansion occurred in CD4+ and CD8+ blood T cells. Antigen specificity remained undetermined for the expanded peripheral T cells.

Systemic immunosuppression or a history of autoimmune disease excluded patients. This TCR was sampled from an adult with an advanced solid tumor such as melanoma, head and neck, liver or kidney cancer. The V call is TRBV6-5, the J call TRBJ2-7; no clear D. The sample consisted of CD4+ or CD8+ T cells sorted from blood, taken in a trial of the OX40 agonist ivuxolimab. CDR3 sequence reads: CASSYSPAYEQYF. Written as DNA, the CDR3 is TGTGCCAGCAGTTACTCGCCAGCCTACGAGCAGTACTTC.